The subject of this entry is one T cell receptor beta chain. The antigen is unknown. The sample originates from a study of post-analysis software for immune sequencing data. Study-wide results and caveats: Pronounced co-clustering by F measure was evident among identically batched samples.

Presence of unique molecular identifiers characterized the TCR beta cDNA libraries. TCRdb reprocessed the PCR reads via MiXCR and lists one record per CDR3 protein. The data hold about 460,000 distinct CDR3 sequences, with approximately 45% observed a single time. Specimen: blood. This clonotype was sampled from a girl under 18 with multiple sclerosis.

This CDR3 reads CATSRDHNSPLHF. The CDR3, as DNA: TGTGCCACCAGCAGAGATCACAATTCACCCCTCCACTTT. This chain joins TRBV15 and TRBJ1-6; D gene unclear. Per the germline V gene, CDR1 is LNHNV and CDR2 is YYDKDF (reference sequence). The CDR3 sequence is 13 residues long. The V end was cut by 0 bases, the J end by 7 bases, with 4 bases between.